Here is one T cell receptor beta chain with its context. Followed over time, Seattle patients had been enrolled while infection was active. V lost 1 base, J lost 0 bases, and 1 base stayed unmatched. The germline V gene has CDR1 KGHSH and CDR2 LQKENI. This CDR3 contains 16 residues. Original data processing: Amplifying reference gene primers gave estimates of nucleated cell counts. The table came from immunoSEQ multiplex PCR; TCRdb's copy has only in-frame clones and leaves some out. Clone size and the V and J calls come from that table; the DNA yielded D and trimming. The table shows roughly 480,000 clones, with nearly 90% occurring only once. The data were taken from a study of blood T cell repertoires in COVID-19. Overall study: Whether acute or convalescent, the COVID-19 samples came from the United States, Italy and Spain.

The specimen sequenced was peripheral blood. This receptor was obtained from a man between 18 and 35 years old with COVID-19, enrolled during active disease. The rearrangement links TRBV18 to TRBJ1-4; 8 bases match TRBD1. The CDR3 nucleotides are TGTGCCAGCTCACCACAACAGGGGGCAACTAATGAAAAACTGTTTTTT. Its translation: CASSPQQGATNEKLFF.